This entry is about one TCR beta chain. Its ends do not fully match the called genes, so a read error is possible. Looked up from germline, CDR1 is LGHNA and CDR2 is YSLEER. The CDR3 contains 13 residues. In the PCR, 60 Vbeta and 13 Jbeta primers were used. This table comes from immunoSEQ multiplex PCR, and its TCRdb copy is limited to in-frame clones, with some not included. The sample consists of 150,000 to 160,000 clones, approximately 81% of them appearing once. The data derive from a study of cytomegalovirus exposure and HLA in healthy donors. The sequenced material came from PBMCs. V and J are TRBV4-3 and TRBJ2-3; 7 bases are shared with TRBD1. This TCR was sampled from a woman aged 18-30 years in good health and CMV-seronegative. CDR3 bases: TGCGCCAGCAGCCTCCACCGGACAGGTACGCAGTATTTT. Translating gives CASSLHRTGTQYF.